The source of this T cell receptor beta chain is a study of cytomegalovirus exposure and HLA in healthy donors. Profiling relied on immunoSEQ multiplex PCR, and the TCRdb table lists in-frame clones only, not all of them. The data show about 72,000 clones, roughly 92% seen once. Germline V lookup: CDR1 SQVTM, CDR2 ANQGSEA. The CDR3 consists of 14 residues. The J segment lost 5 bases and the V segment lost 4 bases, leaving 5 bases of the junction unmatched. The rearrangement uses TRBV29-1 and TRBJ2-5; 12 bases map to TRBD1. The specimen sequenced was PBMCs. This clonotype originated in a woman aged 18-29 years in good health and CMV-seronegative. The CDR3, as DNA: TGCAGCGTTGGGGACAGGGGGCCTCGGGAGACCCAGTACTTC. Translation: CSVGDRGPRETQYF.